This T cell receptor (beta chain) was identified during a study of blood T cell repertoires in COVID-19. Study summary: The study drew acute and convalescent COVID-19 samples from the United States, Italy and Spain. PBMCs, B-cell-depleted T cells, or T cells were the source of the cDNA or gDNA that made up the material.

In the authors' methods: Amplifying reference gene primers gave estimates of nucleated cell counts. TCRdb keeps only in-frame clones here, not all; method: immunoSEQ multiplex PCR. The V and J calls and clone size are taken from that table; D and trimming were inferred from the DNA. The data hold 150,000 to 250,000 clones, with roughly 77% observed a single time. Seattle researchers signed up patients amid active infection and tracked them longitudinally. CDR1 and CDR2 from the germline V gene are MNHEY and SVGAGI. The CDR3 sequence is 13 residues long. With 6 bases clipped from V and 3 bases from J, the junction kept 5 bases outside the gene matches.

This TCR came from a woman in her forties with COVID-19, enrolled during active disease. The sequenced material came from peripheral blood. The chain employs TRBV6-5 and TRBJ2-7; TRBD1 agrees at 7 bases. This chain's CDR3 is CASRLGTDYEQYF. CDR3 nucleotides: TGTGCCAGCAGGCTGGGGACAGACTACGAGCAGTACTTC.